This T cell receptor (beta chain) was sequenced in a study of shared clonotypes between healthy human individuals. Study conclusions and caveats: It was expected that sequencing depth would affect clonotype sharing among donors.

The naive CD8 subset, CD45RO-negative cells positively selected for CCR7, excluded terminally differentiated effector memory CD45RA+ cells. All donors were healthy HIV-negative adults lacking recent acute infections or vaccinations. To note about this clone: Antigen: not known.

As originally analysed: Junction-only sequences produced by ImmunoSEQ had no quality scores, so filtering differed. The protocol was immunoSEQ multiplex PCR, while the TCRdb copy is restricted to in-frame clones and leaves out a portion. V, J and clone size are those of that table, while D and trimming were read from the DNA. The sample lists about 2.2 million clones, 85% to 95% occurring once. The receptor's source is a man in his late teens or twenties in good health. Some clones in this sample may be carry-over from other donors' samples. The source material was naive CD8+ T cells from PBMCs.

The DNA for the CDR3 is TGTGCCACCAGCGCAGGCGGCGAGCAGTTCTTC. This translates into CATSAGGEQFF. The V gene is TRBV15, the J gene TRBJ2-1; D ambiguous. The CDR3 has 11 amino acids. Trimming took 5 bases from V and 10 from J, leaving 9 bases between them. Germline values: CDR1 LNHNV, CDR2 YYDKDF (reference sequence).